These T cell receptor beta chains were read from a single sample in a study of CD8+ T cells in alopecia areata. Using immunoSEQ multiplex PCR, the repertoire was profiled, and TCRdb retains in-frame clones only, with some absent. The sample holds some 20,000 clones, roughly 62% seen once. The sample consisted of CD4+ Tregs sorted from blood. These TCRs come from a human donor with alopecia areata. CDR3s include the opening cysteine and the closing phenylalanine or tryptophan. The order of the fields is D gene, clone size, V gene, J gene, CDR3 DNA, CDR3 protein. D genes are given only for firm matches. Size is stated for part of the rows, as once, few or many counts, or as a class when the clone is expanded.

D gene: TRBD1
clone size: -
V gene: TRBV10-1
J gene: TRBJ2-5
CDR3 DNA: TGCGCCAGCACTCGACAGGGGAGCTTCCTCCAAGAGACCCAGTACTTC
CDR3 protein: CASTRQGSFLQETQYF

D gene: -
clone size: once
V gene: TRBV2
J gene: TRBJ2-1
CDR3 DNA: TGTGCCAGCGGGTACCCCCACTCCTACAATGAGCAGTTCTTC
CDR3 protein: CASGYPHSYNEQFF

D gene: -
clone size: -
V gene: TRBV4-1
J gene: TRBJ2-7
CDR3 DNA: TGCGCCAGCAGCACACAAACCGGACTCCTCTCCCGCGAGCAGTACTTC
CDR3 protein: CASSTQTGLLSREQYF

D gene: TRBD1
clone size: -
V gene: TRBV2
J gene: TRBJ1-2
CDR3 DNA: TGTGCCAGCTCGGGTCGGACAGGGGGCCACTATGGCTACACCTTC
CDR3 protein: CASSGRTGGHYGYTF

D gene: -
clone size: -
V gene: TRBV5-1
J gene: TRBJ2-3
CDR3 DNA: TGCGCCAGCAGCTTGGAAAGGGAAAAAGATACGCAGTATTTT
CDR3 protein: CASSLEREKDTQYF

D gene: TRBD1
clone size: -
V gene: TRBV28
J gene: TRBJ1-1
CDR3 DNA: TGTGCCAGCAGGGCCGGGACAGAGAACACTGAAGCTTTCTTT
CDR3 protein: CASRAGTENTEAFF

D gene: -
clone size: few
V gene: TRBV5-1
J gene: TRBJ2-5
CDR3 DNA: TGCGCCAGCAGCTTGGGGCGAGGGGCGGAGACCCAGTACTTC
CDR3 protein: CASSLGRGAETQYF

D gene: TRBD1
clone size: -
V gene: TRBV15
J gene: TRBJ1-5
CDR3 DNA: TGTGCCACCAGCCGTGGACAGGGCGACAATCAGCCCCAGCATTTT
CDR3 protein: CATSRGQGDNQPQHF

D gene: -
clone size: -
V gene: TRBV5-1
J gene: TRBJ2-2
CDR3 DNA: TGCGCCAGCAGCCTTGGCAACACCGGGGAGCTGTTTTTT
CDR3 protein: CASSLGNTGELFF

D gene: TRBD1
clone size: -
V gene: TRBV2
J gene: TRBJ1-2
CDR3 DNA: TGTGCCAGCAGTCGCCGGACAGGCCGTGGCTACACCTTC
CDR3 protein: CASSRRTGRGYTF

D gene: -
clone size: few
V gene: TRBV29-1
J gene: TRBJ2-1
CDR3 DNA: TGCAGCGTTGTTCGGATCAATGAGCAGTTCTTC
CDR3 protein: CSVVRINEQFF

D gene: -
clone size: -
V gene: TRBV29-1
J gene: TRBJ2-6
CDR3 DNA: TGCAGCGTCAAAACAGACTCTGGGGCCAACGTCCTGACTTTC
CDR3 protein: CSVKTDSGANVLTF

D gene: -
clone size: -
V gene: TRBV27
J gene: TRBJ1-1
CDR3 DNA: TGTGCCAGCAGTCTGCTAAGTGGGAACACTGAAGCTTTCTTT
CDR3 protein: CASSLLSGNTEAFF

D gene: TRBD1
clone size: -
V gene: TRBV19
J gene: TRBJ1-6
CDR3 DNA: TGTGCCAGTAGTATTGGACAGGACCTCCTCGCCCTCCACTTT
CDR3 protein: CASSIGQDLLALHF

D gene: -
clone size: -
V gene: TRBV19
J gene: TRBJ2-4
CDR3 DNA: TGTGCCAGTAGTATGCGGGGCGGGGAAAACATTCAGTACTTC
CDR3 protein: CASSMRGGENIQYF

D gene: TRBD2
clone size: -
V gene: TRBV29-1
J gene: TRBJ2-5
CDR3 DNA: TGCAGCGTAACGGGAGGGGAGACCCAGTACTTC
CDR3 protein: CSVTGGETQYF

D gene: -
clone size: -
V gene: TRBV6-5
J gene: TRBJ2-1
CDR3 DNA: TGTGCCAGCAGTTACTCTGGGCGGGGGCCTTACAATGAGCAGTTCTTC
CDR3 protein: CASSYSGRGPYNEQFF

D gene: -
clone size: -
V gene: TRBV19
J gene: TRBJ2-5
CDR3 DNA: TGTGCCACCGGTGCGCAGTACTTC
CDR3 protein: CATGAQYF

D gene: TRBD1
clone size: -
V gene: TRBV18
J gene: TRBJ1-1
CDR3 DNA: TGTGCCAGCTCACCCCTACTTGGGACAGGGAACACTGAAGCTTTCTTT
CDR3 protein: CASSPLLGTGNTEAFF

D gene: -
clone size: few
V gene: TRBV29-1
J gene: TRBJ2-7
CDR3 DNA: TGCAGCGTTGATTCGGCCCAAATGGGGAGCGAGCAGTACTTC
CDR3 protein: CSVDSAQMGSEQYF

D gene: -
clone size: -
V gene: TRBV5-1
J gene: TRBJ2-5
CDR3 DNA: TGCGCCAGCAGCTTACAGGGAGAGACCCAGTACTTC
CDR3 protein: CASSLQGETQYF

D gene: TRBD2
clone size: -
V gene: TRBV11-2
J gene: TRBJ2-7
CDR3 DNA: TGTGCCAGCAGCTTAGTAGCGGGAGTAACCTACGAGCAGTACTTC
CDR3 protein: CASSLVAGVTYEQYF

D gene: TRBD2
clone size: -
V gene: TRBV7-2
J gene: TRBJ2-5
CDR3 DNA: TGTGCCAGCAGCTTGACTAGCGGGGGGGCGGAAGAGACCCAGTACTTC
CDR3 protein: CASSLTSGGAEETQYF

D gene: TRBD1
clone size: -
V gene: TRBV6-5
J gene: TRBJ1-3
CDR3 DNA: TGTGCCAGCAGCAAGACAGGGGATCGGAACACCATATATTTT
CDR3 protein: CASSKTGDRNTIYF

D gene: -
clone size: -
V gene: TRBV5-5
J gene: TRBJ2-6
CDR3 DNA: TGTGCCAGCAGCCCCCCTCCCGGGGCCGGGGCCAACGTCCTGACTTTC
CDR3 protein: CASSPPPGAGANVLTF

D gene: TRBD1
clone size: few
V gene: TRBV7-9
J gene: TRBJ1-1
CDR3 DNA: TGTGCCAGCAGCTTCGGGACAGGGATAATGGCTTTCTTT
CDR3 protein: CASSFGTGIMAFF

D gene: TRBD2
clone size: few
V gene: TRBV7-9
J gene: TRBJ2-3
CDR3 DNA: TGTGCCAGCATGAGGCGGGAGGGGACAGATACGCAGTATTTT
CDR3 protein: CASMRREGTDTQYF

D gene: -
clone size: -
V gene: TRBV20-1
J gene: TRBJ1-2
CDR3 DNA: TGCAGTGTTCAGGGTCGAAATGGCTACACCTTC
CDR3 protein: CSVQGRNGYTF

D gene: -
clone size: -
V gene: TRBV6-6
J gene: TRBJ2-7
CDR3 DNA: TGTGCCAGCAGTTACGGCTTAGGGCCCCGTTCCTACGAGCAGTACTTC
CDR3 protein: CASSYGLGPRSYEQYF

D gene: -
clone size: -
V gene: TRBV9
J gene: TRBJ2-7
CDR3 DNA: TGTGCCAGCAGCGTGGCAGGAACTAGTGTAGAGCAGTACTTC
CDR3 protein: CASSVAGTSVEQYF

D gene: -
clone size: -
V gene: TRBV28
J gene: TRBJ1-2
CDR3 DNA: TGTGCCAGCAGTTTAGCCCTACTTACCTACTATGGCTACACCTTC
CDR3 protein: CASSLALLTYYGYTF

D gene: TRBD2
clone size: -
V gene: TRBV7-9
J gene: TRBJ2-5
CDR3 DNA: TGTGCCAGCAGCTCAGCAGCGGGGTCGGAGACCCAGTACTTC
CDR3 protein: CASSSAAGSETQYF

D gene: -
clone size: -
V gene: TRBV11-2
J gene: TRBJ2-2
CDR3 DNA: TGTGCCAGCAGCTTAGCACGGGGAAACGCGAACACCGGGGAGCTGTTTTTT
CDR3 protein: CASSLARGNANTGELFF

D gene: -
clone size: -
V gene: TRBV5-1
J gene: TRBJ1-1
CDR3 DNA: TGCGCCAGCAGCCCTAGGGTGAGCACTGAAGCTTTCTTT
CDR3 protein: CASSPRVSTEAFF

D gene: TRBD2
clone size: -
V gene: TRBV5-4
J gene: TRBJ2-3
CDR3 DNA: TGTGCCAGCAGCTTCGACAGTCTGCTCGGCGGGAGGGAGACAGATACGCAGTATTTT
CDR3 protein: CASSFDSLLGGRETDTQYF

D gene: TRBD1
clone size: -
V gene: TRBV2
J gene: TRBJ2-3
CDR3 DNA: TGTGCCAGCAGTGGAGGGGTCAGGGGGCCAGATACGCAGTATTTT
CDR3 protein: CASSGGVRGPDTQYF

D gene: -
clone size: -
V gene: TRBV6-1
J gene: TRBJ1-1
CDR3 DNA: TGTGCCAGCAGAGGACAGCAGAACACTGAAGCTTTCTTT
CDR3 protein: CASRGQQNTEAFF

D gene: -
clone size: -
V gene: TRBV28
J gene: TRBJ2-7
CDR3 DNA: TGTGCCAGCAGTTCCCCCGGGACCGCAAGCTCCTACGAGCAGTACTTC
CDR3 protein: CASSSPGTASSYEQYF

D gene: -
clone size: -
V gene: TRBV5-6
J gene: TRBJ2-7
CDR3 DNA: TGTGCCAGCAGCTTGGACCGGGGATGGGCCTACGAGCAGTACTTC
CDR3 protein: CASSLDRGWAYEQYF

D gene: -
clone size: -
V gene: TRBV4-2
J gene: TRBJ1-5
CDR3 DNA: TGTGCCAGCAGCCAAGATCGGGATCAGCCCCAGCATTTT
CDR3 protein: CASSQDRDQPQHF

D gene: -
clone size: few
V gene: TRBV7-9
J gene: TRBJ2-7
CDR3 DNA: TGTGCCAGCAGCTTAGCGGGGGGCGAGCAGTACTTC
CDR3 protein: CASSLAGGEQYF

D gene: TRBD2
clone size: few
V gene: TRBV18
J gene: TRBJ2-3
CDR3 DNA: TGTGCCAGCTCGAGTGCGGGAGTGGGGACGGATACGCAGTATTTT
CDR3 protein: CASSSAGVGTDTQYF

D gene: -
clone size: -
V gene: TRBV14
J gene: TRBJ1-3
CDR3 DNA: TGTGCCAGCAGCCATAGGGGGGCCGGAAACACCATATATTTT
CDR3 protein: CASSHRGAGNTIYF

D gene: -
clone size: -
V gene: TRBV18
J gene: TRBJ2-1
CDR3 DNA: TGTGCCAGCTCACCGATAATAAAGGGTAACAATGAGCAGTTCTTC
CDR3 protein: CASSPIIKGNNEQFF

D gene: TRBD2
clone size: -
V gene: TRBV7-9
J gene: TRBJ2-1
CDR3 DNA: TGTGCCAGCAGCCTCCCCTTTAGGACTAGCGTCTACAATGAGCAGTTCTTC
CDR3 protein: CASSLPFRTSVYNEQFF

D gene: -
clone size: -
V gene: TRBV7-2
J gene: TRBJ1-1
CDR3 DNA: TGTGCCAGCAGCTTAATGGGCGTTACGAACACTGAAGCTTTCTTT
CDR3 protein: CASSLMGVTNTEAFF

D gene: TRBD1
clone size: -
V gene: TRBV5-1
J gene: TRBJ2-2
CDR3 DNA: TGCGCCAGCAGCTGGTCCGTGGGGACAGGGACCCCCACGAACACCGGGGAGCTGTTTTTT
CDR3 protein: CASSWSVGTGTPTNTGELFF

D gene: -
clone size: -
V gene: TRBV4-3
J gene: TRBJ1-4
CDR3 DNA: TGCGCCAGCAGCCAAGGACCCAAGGGTCAGGGAGATGAAAAACTGTTTTTT
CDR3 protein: CASSQGPKGQGDEKLFF

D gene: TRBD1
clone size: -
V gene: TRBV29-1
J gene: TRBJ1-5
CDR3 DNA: TGCAGCGTTGCGCATGGGACAGGGGCAGTTCAGCCCCAGCATTTT
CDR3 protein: CSVAHGTGAVQPQHF

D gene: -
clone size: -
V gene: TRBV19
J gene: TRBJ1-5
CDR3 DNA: TGTGCCAGTAGTGGGGACATTAATCAGCCCCAGCATTTT
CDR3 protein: CASSGDINQPQHF

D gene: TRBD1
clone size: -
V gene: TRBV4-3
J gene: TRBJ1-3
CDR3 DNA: TGCGCCAGCAGCCAAGTACGGGGAAACACAGGGGGCGAGGAAGACACCATATATTTT
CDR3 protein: CASSQVRGNTGGEEDTIYF